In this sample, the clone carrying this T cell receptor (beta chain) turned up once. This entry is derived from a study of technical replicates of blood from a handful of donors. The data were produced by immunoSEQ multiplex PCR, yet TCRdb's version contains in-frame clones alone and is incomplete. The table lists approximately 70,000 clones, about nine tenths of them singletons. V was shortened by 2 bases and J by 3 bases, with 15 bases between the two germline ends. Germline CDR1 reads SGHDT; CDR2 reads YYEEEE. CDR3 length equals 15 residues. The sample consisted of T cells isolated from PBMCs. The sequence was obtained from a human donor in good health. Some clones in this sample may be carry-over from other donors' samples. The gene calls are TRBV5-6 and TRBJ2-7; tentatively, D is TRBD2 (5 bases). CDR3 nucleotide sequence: TGTGCCAGCAGCTTTAGGGAACGAGGGAGCTACGAGCAGTACTTC. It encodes CASSFRERGSYEQYF.